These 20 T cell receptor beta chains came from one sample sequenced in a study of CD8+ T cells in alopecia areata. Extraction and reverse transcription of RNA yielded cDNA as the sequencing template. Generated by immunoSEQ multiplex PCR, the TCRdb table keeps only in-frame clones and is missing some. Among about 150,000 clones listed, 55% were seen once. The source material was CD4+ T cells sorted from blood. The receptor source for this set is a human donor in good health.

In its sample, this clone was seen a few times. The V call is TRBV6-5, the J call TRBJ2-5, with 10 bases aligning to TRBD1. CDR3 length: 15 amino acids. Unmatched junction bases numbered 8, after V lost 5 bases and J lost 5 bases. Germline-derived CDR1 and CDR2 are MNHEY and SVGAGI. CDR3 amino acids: CASSTRDRGVETQYF. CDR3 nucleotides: TGTGCCAGCAGTACCCGGGACAGGGGAGTCGAGACCCAGTACTTC.

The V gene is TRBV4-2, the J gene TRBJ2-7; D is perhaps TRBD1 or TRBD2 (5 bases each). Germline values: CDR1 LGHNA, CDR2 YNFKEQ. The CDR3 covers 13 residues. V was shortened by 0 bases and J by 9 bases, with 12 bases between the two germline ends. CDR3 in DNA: TGTGCCAGCAGCCAAGATCGTGTGAGGGGGCAGTACTTC. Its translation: CASSQDRVRGQYF.

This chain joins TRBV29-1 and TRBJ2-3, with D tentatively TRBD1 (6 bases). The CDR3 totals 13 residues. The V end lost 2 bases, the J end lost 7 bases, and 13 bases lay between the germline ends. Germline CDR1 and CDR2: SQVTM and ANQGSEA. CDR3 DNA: TGCAGCGTTGAAAACTCGGGACACCATACGCAGTATTTT. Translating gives CSVENSGHHTQYF.

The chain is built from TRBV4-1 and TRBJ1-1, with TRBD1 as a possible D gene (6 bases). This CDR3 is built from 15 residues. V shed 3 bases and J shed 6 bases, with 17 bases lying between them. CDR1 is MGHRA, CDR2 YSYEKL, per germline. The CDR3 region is CASSQDLYRVSEAFF. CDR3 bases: TGCGCCAGCAGCCAGGATCTTTACAGGGTGTCTGAAGCTTTCTTT.

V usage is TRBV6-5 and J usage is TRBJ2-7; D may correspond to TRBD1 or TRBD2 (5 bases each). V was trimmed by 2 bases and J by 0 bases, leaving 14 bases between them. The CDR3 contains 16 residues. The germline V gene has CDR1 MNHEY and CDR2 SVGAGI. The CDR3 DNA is TGTGCCAGCAGTTACGTTAAGGGACGCCTCTCCTACGAGCAGTACTTC. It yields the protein CASSYVKGRLSYEQYF.

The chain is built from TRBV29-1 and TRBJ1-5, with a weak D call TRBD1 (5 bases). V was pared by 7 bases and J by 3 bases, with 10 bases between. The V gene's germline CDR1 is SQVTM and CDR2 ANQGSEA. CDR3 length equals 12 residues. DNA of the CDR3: TGCAGCGCGATGGGGGACAATCAGCCCCAGCATTTT. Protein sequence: CSAMGDNQPQHF.

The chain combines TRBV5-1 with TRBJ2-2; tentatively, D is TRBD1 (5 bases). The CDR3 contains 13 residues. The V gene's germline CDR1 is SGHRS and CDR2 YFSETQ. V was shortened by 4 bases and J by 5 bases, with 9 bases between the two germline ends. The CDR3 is CASSIRVTGELFF. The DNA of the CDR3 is TGCGCCAGCAGCATCAGGGTAACCGGGGAGCTGTTTTTT.

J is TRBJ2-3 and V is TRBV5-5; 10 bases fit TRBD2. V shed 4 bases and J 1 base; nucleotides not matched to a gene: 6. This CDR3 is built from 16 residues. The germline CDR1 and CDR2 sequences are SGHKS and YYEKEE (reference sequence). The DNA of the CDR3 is TGTGCCAGCAGCCAAACTCTAGCGGGAGGCACAGATACGCAGTATTTT. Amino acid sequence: CASSQTLAGGTDTQYF. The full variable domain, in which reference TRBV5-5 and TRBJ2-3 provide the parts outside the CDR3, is DAGVTQSPTHLIKTRGQQVTLRCSPISGHKSVSWYQQVLGQGPQFIFQYYEKEERGRGNFPDRFSARQFPNYSSELNVNALLLGDSALYLCASSQTLAGGTDTQYFGPGTRLTVL.

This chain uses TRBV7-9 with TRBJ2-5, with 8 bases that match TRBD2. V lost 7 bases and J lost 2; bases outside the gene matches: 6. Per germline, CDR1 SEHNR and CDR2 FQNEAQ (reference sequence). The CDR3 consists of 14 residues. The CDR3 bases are TGTGCCAGCAAAGGTAGCGGGATACAAGAGACCCAGTACTTC. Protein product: CASKGSGIQETQYF.

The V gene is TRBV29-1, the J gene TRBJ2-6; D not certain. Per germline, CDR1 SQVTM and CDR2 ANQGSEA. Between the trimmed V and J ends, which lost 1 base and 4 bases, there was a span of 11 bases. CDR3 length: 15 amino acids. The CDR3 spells CSVEGGRFGANVLTF. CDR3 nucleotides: TGCAGCGTTGAAGGGGGTCGATTCGGGGCCAACGTCCTGACTTTC.

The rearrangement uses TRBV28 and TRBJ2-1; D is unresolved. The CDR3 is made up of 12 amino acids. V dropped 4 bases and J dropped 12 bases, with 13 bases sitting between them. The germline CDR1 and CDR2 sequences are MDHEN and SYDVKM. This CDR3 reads CASSSPVGRQFF. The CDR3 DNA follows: TGTGCCAGCAGTTCCCCCGTAGGTCGGCAGTTCTTC.

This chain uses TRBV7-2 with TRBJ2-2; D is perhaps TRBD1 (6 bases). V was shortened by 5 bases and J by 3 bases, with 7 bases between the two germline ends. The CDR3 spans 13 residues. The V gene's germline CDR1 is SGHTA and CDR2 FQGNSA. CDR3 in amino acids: CASSRTDTGELFF. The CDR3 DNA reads TGTGCCAGCAGCCGGACAGACACCGGGGAGCTGTTTTTT. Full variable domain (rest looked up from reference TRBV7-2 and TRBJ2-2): GAGVSQSPSNKVTEKGKDVELRCDPISGHTALYWYRQSLGQGLEFLIYFQGNSAPDKSGLPSDRFSAERTGGSVSTLTIQRTQQEDSAVYLCASSRTDTGELFFGEGSRLTVL.

CDR3 DNA sequence: TGTGCCATGGATTTTCAGGCGAACACTGAAGCTTTCTTT. Amino acid sequence: CAMDFQANTEAFF. This chain joins TRBV2 and TRBJ1-1; unclear D gene. The CDR3 is 13 amino acids. V was clipped by 10 bases and J by 1 base, with 13 bases between them. From germline, CDR1 is SNHLY and CDR2 FYNNEI.

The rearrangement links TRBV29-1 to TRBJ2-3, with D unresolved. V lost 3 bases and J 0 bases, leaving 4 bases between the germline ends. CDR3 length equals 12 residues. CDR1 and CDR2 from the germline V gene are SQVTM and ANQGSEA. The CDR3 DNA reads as TGCAGCGTTGACACAAGCACAGATACGCAGTATTTT. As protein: CSVDTSTDTQYF.

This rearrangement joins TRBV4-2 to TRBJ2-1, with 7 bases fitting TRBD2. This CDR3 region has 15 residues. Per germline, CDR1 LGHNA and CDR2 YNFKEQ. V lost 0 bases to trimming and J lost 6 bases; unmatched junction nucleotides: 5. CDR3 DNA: TGTGCCAGCAGCCAAGAAATTGGGGGGGGCAATGAGCAGTTCTTC. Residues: CASSQEIGGGNEQFF.

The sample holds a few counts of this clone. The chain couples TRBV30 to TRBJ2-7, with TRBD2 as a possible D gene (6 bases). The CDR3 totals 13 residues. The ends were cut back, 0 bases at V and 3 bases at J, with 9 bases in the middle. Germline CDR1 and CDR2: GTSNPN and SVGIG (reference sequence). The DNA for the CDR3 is TGTGCCTGGAGTGTACCGGGACTCTACGAGCAGTACTTC. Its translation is CAWSVPGLYEQYF.

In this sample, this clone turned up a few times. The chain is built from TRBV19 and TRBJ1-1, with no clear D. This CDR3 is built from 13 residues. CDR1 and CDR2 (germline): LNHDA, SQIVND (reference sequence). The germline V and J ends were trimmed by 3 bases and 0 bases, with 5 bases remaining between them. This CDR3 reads CASSIAVNTEAFF. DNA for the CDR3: TGTGCCAGTAGTATTGCAGTGAACACTGAAGCTTTCTTT. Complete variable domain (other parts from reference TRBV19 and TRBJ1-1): DGGITQSPKYLFRKEGQNVTLSCEQNLNHDAMYWYRQDPGQGLRLIYYSQIVNDFQKGDIAEGYSVSREKKESFPLTVTSAQKNPTAFYLCASSIAVNTEAFFGQGTRLTVV.

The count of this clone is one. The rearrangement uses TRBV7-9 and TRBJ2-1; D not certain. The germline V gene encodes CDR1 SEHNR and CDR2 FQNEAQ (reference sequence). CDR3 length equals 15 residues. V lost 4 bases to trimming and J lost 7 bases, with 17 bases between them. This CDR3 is CASSSRVPKINEQFF. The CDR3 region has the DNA TGTGCCAGCAGCTCCCGGGTCCCTAAGATTAATGAGCAGTTCTTC.

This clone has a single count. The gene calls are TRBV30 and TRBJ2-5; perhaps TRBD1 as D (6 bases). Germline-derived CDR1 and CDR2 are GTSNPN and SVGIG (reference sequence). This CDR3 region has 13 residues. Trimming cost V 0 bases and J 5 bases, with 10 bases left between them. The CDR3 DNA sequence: TGTGCCTGGAGTGTAGACAGGATTGAGACCCAGTACTTC. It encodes CAWSVDRIETQYF.

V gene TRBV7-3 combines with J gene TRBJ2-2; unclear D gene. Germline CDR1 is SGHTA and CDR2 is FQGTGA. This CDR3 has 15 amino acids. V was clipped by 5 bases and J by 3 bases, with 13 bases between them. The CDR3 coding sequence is TGTGCCAGCAGCCCTCTGGCAACCTACACCGGGGAGCTGTTTTTT. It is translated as CASSPLATYTGELFF.